One sample yielded the 19 T cell receptor beta chains listed below, sequenced in a study of OX40 agonist ivuxolimab in advanced cancers. Sequencing was performed with immunoSEQ multiplex PCR; in TCRdb, only in-frame clones are kept and a portion is missing. The sample holds about 33,000 clones, around four fifths seen once. Sequencing used CD4+ or CD8+ T cells sorted from blood, obtained in a trial of the OX40 agonist ivuxolimab. All receptors come from an adult with an advanced solid tumor such as melanoma, head and neck, liver or kidney cancer.

The chain carries TRBV5-4 and TRBJ2-7; D perhaps matches TRBD2 (5 bases). V was cut by 2 bases and J by 3 bases, with 12 bases left in between. Germline V gives CDR1 SGHNT, CDR2 YYREEE (reference sequence). The CDR3 sequence is 14 residues long. DNA for the CDR3: TGTGCCAGCAGCTTTGACCCCGAGGGCTACGAGCAGTACTTC. This gives the protein CASSFDPEGYEQYF.

V gene TRBV6-5 combines with J gene TRBJ1-5, with D perhaps matching TRBD1 (5 bases). The CDR3 length is 15 residues. Germline CDR1 MNHEY, CDR2 SVGAGI. Deletions cut 6 bases from V and 7 bases from J, with 19 bases between. CDR3 in DNA: TGTGCCAGCAGCCCCGGGCAGGGATATTGGCAGCCCCAGCATTTT. This gives the protein CASSPGQGYWQPQHF.

The genes are TRBV7-6 and TRBJ2-7; no reliable D call. Germline loops: CDR1 SGHVS, CDR2 FNYEAQ. The V end lost 4 bases, the J end lost 7 bases, and 20 bases lay between the germline ends. The CDR3 length is 15 residues. CDR3 DNA sequence: TGTGCCAGCAGCTCCCCTTTCACGGGTCCTCGGGAGCAGTACTTC. This encodes CASSSPFTGPREQYF. Full variable domain (outside the CDR3, taken from reference TRBV7-6 and TRBJ2-7): GAGVSQSPRYKVTKRGQDVALRCDPISGHVSLYWYRQALGQGPEFLTYFNYEAQQDKSGLPNDRFSAERPEGSISTLTIQRTEQRDSAMYRCASSSPFTGPREQYFGPGTRLTVT.

The V and J genes are TRBV5-5 and TRBJ1-2; tentatively, D is TRBD1 (5 bases). The CDR3 loop spans 15 amino acids. CDR1 and CDR2 (germline): SGHKS, YYEKEE (reference sequence). Trimming stripped 1 base from V and 0 bases from J, with 10 bases between. CDR3 loop: CASSLIGGANYGYTF. The CDR3 DNA reads as TGTGCCAGCAGCTTGATCGGAGGGGCTAACTATGGCTACACCTTC.

On this clone: Mismatch with germline at one junction end may stem from a read error. This rearrangement joins TRBV6-6 to TRBJ2-7, with a tentative D call TRBD1 (6 bases). The CDR3 covers 14 residues. Germline-derived CDR1 and CDR2 are MNHNY and SVGAGI (reference sequence). CDR3 loop: CAISEQGSGYEQYF. The CDR3 DNA is TGTGCCATCAGTGAGCAGGGGTCGGGTTACGAGCAGTACTTC.

The rearrangement uses TRBV12-5 and TRBJ1-2; 7 positions agree with TRBD1. Looked up from germline, CDR1 is LGHNT and CDR2 is FRNRAP. This CDR3 region has 15 residues. Germline trimming cut 5 bases from V and 3 bases from J; bases unmatched to any gene: 9. The CDR3 spells CASGISYTGDYGYTF. CDR3 DNA sequence: TGTGCTAGTGGTATATCATACACAGGGGACTATGGCTACACCTTC.

This clone was observed a few times. The V call is TRBV7-9, the J call TRBJ1-4, with D unresolved. The V end lost 11 bases, the J end lost 7 bases, and 11 bases lay between the germline ends. There are 11 residues in the CDR3. Germline values: CDR1 SEHNR, CDR2 FQNEAQ (reference sequence). CDR3 nucleotide sequence: TGTGCCGGCCAGCCCCTTGAAAAACTGTTTTTT. It yields the protein CAGQPLEKLFF.

This rearrangement joins TRBV11-2 to TRBJ2-7; 8 bases fit TRBD2. With V trimmed by 5 bases and J by 4 bases, 10 bases remained unmatched. This CDR3 has 15 residues. Germline CDR1 and CDR2: SGHAT and FQNNGV. For the CDR3, the DNA is TGTGCCAGCAGCATCCGGGAGGGTCAAAGATACGAGCAGTACTTC. Protein: CASSIREGQRYEQYF.

The V and J genes are TRBV5-5 and TRBJ2-7; D remains ambiguous. This CDR3 is 13 amino acids long. Germline CDR1 reads SGHKS; CDR2 reads YYEKEE (reference sequence). Deletions cut 0 bases from V and 4 bases from J, with 8 bases between. The CDR3, as DNA: TGTGCCAGCAGCTTGGCCGGGCGTTACGAGCAGTACTTC. It translates to CASSLAGRYEQYF. Using reference TRBV5-5 and TRBJ2-7 for the parts outside the CDR3, the full variable domain is DAGVTQSPTHLIKTRGQQVTLRCSPISGHKSVSWYQQVLGQGPQFIFQYYEKEERGRGNFPDRFSARQFPNYSSELNVNALLLGDSALYLCASSLAGRYEQYFGPGTRLTVT.

This clone is medium-sized by share. The V and J genes are TRBV4-1 and TRBJ1-6, with D maybe TRBD1 (5 bases). Between the trimmed V and J ends, which lost 1 base and 10 bases, there was a span of 20 bases. The CDR3 loop spans 17 amino acids. Germline loops: CDR1 MGHRA, CDR2 YSYEKL. CDR3 sequence (DNA): TGCGCCAGCAGCCAAGTGGATATGGGGGGAATTGGGTCACCCCTCCACTTT. Encoded protein: CASSQVDMGGIGSPLHF.

The V and J genes are TRBV21-1 and TRBJ2-6; TRBD1, as called in the table, went unchecked against the DNA. TRBV21-1 is annotated as a pseudogene. The CDR3 totals 17 residues. In DNA, the CDR3 is TGTGCCAGCAGCAAAAACAATTCCATCTCTGGGGCCAACGTCCTGACTTTC. Translated, it gives CASSKNNSISGANVLTF.

This chain joins TRBV30 and TRBJ1-1, with D perhaps TRBD1 (6 bases). Trimming removed 3 bases from V and 7 bases from J, with 21 bases in between. CDR1 and CDR2 (germline): GTSNPN, SVGIG (reference sequence). The CDR3 sequence is 15 residues long. The CDR3 DNA is TGTGCCTGGAGGGTGGGACCGGGACAAGCCGGTGAAGCTTTCTTT. Translating it yields CAWRVGPGQAGEAFF.

The genes are TRBV5-6 and TRBJ2-7, with TRBD2 as a possible D gene (6 bases). The V and J ends lost 2 bases and 3 bases respectively, with 9 bases between them. CDR3 length equals 13 residues. Germline lookup yields CDR1 SGHDT and CDR2 YYEEEE. The CDR3 is CASSLRRDYEQYF. CDR3 sequence (DNA): TGTGCCAGCAGCTTAAGGAGGGACTACGAGCAGTACTTC.

This CDR3 reads CASKGGTEAFF. The CDR3 region has the DNA TGTGCCAGCAAGGGTGGGACTGAAGCTTTCTTT. The chain combines TRBV2 with TRBJ1-1, with no clear D. The CDR3 has 11 amino acids. Germline V gene sequence: CDR1 SNHLY, CDR2 FYNNEI. V was shortened by 7 bases and J by 5 bases, with 8 bases between the two germline ends.

V usage is TRBV10-1 and J usage is TRBJ2-7, with 8 nucleotides matching TRBD2. J gave up 0 bases and V 6 bases, and 4 bases lay outside the gene matches. This CDR3 has 14 residues. Germline CDR1 WNHNN, CDR2 SYGVQD (reference sequence). CDR3 loop: CASSPGTSSYEQYF. DNA for the CDR3: TGCGCCAGCAGCCCCGGGACTAGCTCCTACGAGCAGTACTTC.

The chain couples TRBV14 to TRBJ2-3; D may be TRBD1 or TRBD2 (6 bases each). This CDR3 region has 16 residues. V was trimmed by 0 bases and J by 1 base, leaving 11 bases between them. The germline gives CDR1 SGHDN, CDR2 FVKESK. CDR3 in DNA: TGTGCCAGCAGCCAAGATCGAGGGGGGCGCACAGATACGCAGTATTTT. Amino acid sequence: CASSQDRGGRTDTQYF.

The chain couples TRBV30 to TRBJ2-3; 9 positions match TRBD2. The V gene's germline CDR1 is GTSNPN and CDR2 SVGIG (reference sequence). This CDR3 has 16 amino acids. The V and J ends lost 0 bases and 6 bases, in that order; junction bases with no gene match: 10. The CDR3 DNA sequence: TGTGCCTGGAGTGTAAAAACGGCGGGGGGGAGGGATACGCAGTATTTT. Amino acids: CAWSVKTAGGRDTQYF.

This clone was observed once. The CDR3 is CASSLYQGSSYEQYF. CDR3 sequence (DNA): TGTGCCAGCAGCTTATATCAGGGGAGCTCCTACGAGCAGTACTTC. The V call is TRBV11-2, the J call TRBJ2-7; D is possibly TRBD1 (6 bases). V shed 2 bases and J shed 0 bases, with 11 bases lying between them. CDR1 and CDR2 (germline): SGHAT, FQNNGV. The CDR3 covers 15 residues.

V usage is TRBV30 and J usage is TRBJ1-5; TRBD1 matches at 9 bases. Germline CDR1 GTSNPN, CDR2 SVGIG (reference sequence). This CDR3 has 14 amino acids. Trimming took 2 bases from V and 6 from J; bases not matched to a gene: 5. DNA for the CDR3: TGTGCCTGGAGTCCGGGACAGGGCGGTCAGCCCCAGCATTTT. Translated: CAWSPGQGGQPQHF.